Listed below are T cell receptor beta chains from one sample, sequenced in a study of T cell repertoires in cytomegalovirus infection. TCRdb reprocessed the reads with MiXCR, giving one entry per CDR3 protein. The sample lists around 100,000 distinct CDR3 sequences, roughly 39% occurring once. Their cognate antigens are unknown. Material: CD8+ T cells from cultured PBMCs, obtained from culture after CMV antigen stimulation. The receptors originated from a human donor in good health (CMV status not recorded). Some clones in this sample may be carry-over from other donors' samples. Each CDR3 is given with its conserved first and last residue.

>TRBV6-1|TRBJ2-7
CASSGSYEQYF
>TRBV6-6|TRBJ2-7
CASREGSFYEQYF
>TRBV6-1|TRBJ2-3
CASSAATGGRTDTQYF
>TRBV7-2|TRBJ1-1
CASSLTQFYTEAFF
>TRBV7-9|TRBJ2-1
CASSSTLESLNNEQFF
>TRBV7-9|TRBJ1-2
CASSDGTAEANYGYTF
>TRBV28|TRBJ1-5
CASHGIDRRQHF
>TRBV11-2|TRBJ2-4
CASSLGVGGKNIQYF
>TRBV15|TRBJ1-1
CATSRDLVNTEAFF
>TRBV12-3/TRBV12-4|TRBJ2-5
CASKRTGTRETQYF
>TRBV20-1|TRBJ1-1
CSALHSTEAFF
>TRBV6-2/TRBV6-3|TRBJ2-1
CASSFPAGGLSEQFF
>TRBV7-6|TRBJ1-1
CASSLVAAQNTEAFF
>TRBV7-8|TRBJ2-7
CASSPGLAPSYEQYF
>TRBV7-9|TRBJ1-1
CASSTSHMSDTEAFF
>TRBV7-6|TRBJ1-5
CASSERDRGRNQPQHF
>TRBV7-4|TRBJ2-1
CASTNRGDSVRGPYNEQFF
>TRBV7-9|TRBJ2-7
CASSLDTTYEQYF
>TRBV28|TRBJ2-1
CASSFRTGSYNEQFF
>TRBV30|TRBJ2-2
CAWSVIDRGWDTGELFF
>TRBV11-3|TRBJ1-1
CASSLRAYTEAFF
>TRBV4-1|TRBJ1-6
CASSLLDRGTGSPLHF
>TRBV7-9|TRBJ2-7
CASSLRLGEQYF
>TRBV12-3/TRBV12-4|TRBJ2-3
CASSLLPRRGSDTQYF
>TRBV4-1|TRBJ2-3
CASSRMAPSTDTQYF
>TRBV7-3|TRBJ1-2
CASSLPGQGDYGYTF
>TRBV7-8|TRBJ2-1
CASSLEIAGSYNEQFF
>TRBV15|TRBJ1-1
CATKQVLNTEAFF
>TRBV20-1|TRBJ1-2
CSATAVNGYTF
>TRBV5-1|TRBJ1-1
CASSFGQGTAEAFF
>TRBV20-1|TRBJ1-1
CSASWANTEAFF
>TRBV25-1|TRBJ1-2
CASSEFDGGLRYGYTF
>TRBV20-1|TRBJ2-1
CSARGLAGINNEQFF
>TRBV7-2|TRBJ2-1
CASTCDRFTYNEQFF
>TRBV11-2|TRBJ1-1
CASSLGPNGAEAFF
>TRBV7-9|TRBJ1-2
CASSLVGAPGYHEGGYGYTF
>TRBV12-3/TRBV12-4|TRBJ2-3
CASSGGAADTQYF
>TRBV7-2|TRBJ2-2
CASSLLDTGELFF
>TRBV5-1|TRBJ2-3
CASRTTGWGTDTQYF
>TRBV4-1|TRBJ2-7
CASSLTDSYEQYF
>TRBV2|TRBJ2-2
CASSAGASNTGELFF
>TRBV12-3/TRBV12-4|TRBJ2-7
CASSSGTGGDEQYF